These T cell receptor beta chains were read from a single sample in a study of T cells after yellow fever vaccination. One entry per CDR3 protein results from TCRdb running MiXCR on the 5' RACE reads. The sample has about 130,000 distinct CDR3 sequences, 6% to 8% seen once. The material sequenced was CD4+ T cells sorted from PBMCs, taken around 10 days after the first yellow fever vaccination. The receptor set was obtained from a man between 18 and 29 years old who received the YFV17D yellow fever vaccine. CDR3s include the opening cysteine and the closing phenylalanine or tryptophan. A D gene is named only where the DNA matches it firmly. Clone sizes are given selectively: once, few, many, or a class where the clone is expanded.

v_gene: TRBV10-3; abundance: -; j_gene: TRBJ1-1; d_gene: -; CDR3aa: CAIRNLGTEAFF; CDR3nt: TGTGCCATCAGGAACCTTGGGACTGAAGCTTTCTTT
v_gene: TRBV4-1; abundance: many; j_gene: TRBJ2-3; d_gene: TRBD1; CDR3aa: CASSQGTGGRDTQYF; CDR3nt: TGCGCCAGCAGCCAAGGGACAGGGGGCAGGGATACGCAGTATTTT
v_gene: TRBV10-3; abundance: few; j_gene: TRBJ2-3; d_gene: -; CDR3aa: CAISGHSSTDTQYF; CDR3nt: TGTGCCATCAGTGGACATTCTAGCACAGATACGCAGTATTTT
v_gene: TRBV6-5; abundance: many; j_gene: TRBJ2-2; d_gene: -; CDR3aa: CASSSHQGRTGELFF; CDR3nt: TGTGCCAGCAGTTCTCATCAGGGGAGGACCGGGGAGCTGTTTTTT
v_gene: TRBV12-3/TRBV12-4; abundance: many; j_gene: TRBJ1-2; d_gene: -; CDR3aa: CASSLGRQPGYGYTF; CDR3nt: TGTGCCAGCAGTTTGGGGCGACAGCCCGGCTATGGCTACACCTTC
v_gene: TRBV7-8; abundance: few; j_gene: TRBJ2-3; d_gene: TRBD1; CDR3aa: CASSSFGQASTDTQYF; CDR3nt: TGTGCCAGCAGCTCCTTCGGACAGGCTAGCACAGATACGCAGTATTTT
v_gene: TRBV5-1; abundance: many; j_gene: TRBJ2-1; d_gene: TRBD2; CDR3aa: CASSFAGGGANEQFF; CDR3nt: TGCGCCAGCAGCTTTGCGGGCGGGGGGGCCAATGAGCAGTTCTTC
v_gene: TRBV9; abundance: many; j_gene: TRBJ1-2; d_gene: TRBD1; CDR3aa: CASSPSRTGTTIGYTF; CDR3nt: TGTGCCAGCAGCCCGTCTAGGACAGGGACGACTATCGGCTACACCTTC
v_gene: TRBV10-3; abundance: many; j_gene: TRBJ2-3; d_gene: TRBD2; CDR3aa: CATRTSGAEDTQYF; CDR3nt: TGTGCCACCCGGACTAGCGGGGCGGAAGATACGCAGTATTTT
v_gene: TRBV5-6; abundance: many; j_gene: TRBJ2-5; d_gene: -; CDR3aa: CASSFGGVETQYF; CDR3nt: TGTGCCAGCAGCTTTGGTGGGGTGGAGACCCAGTACTTC
v_gene: TRBV7-2; abundance: many; j_gene: TRBJ1-5; d_gene: -; CDR3aa: CASSTGSEPQHF; CDR3nt: TGTGCCAGCAGTACAGGGTCGGAGCCCCAGCATTTT
v_gene: TRBV7-2; abundance: few; j_gene: TRBJ1-6; d_gene: -; CDR3aa: CASSLGTINSPLHF; CDR3nt: TGTGCCAGCAGCTTAGGAACAATTAATTCACCCCTCCACTTT
v_gene: TRBV4-2; abundance: many; j_gene: TRBJ2-3; d_gene: -; CDR3aa: CASSQDLQTVTSTDTQYF; CDR3nt: TGTGCCAGCAGCCAAGACTTACAAACCGTCACTAGCACAGATACGCAGTATTTT
v_gene: TRBV19; abundance: -; j_gene: TRBJ1-1; d_gene: -; CDR3aa: CASSTGGGTEAFF; CDR3nt: TGTGCCAGTAGTACCGGGGGCGGCACTGAAGCTTTCTTT
v_gene: TRBV7-6; abundance: many; j_gene: TRBJ2-5; d_gene: TRBD2; CDR3aa: CASSSVAGLQTQYF; CDR3nt: TGTGCCAGCAGCTCAGTAGCGGGGTTGCAGACCCAGTACTTC
v_gene: TRBV12-3/TRBV12-4; abundance: many; j_gene: TRBJ2-5; d_gene: -; CDR3aa: CASGQGPGETQYF; CDR3nt: TGTGCCAGCGGGCAGGGGCCAGGAGAGACCCAGTACTTC
v_gene: TRBV7-9; abundance: many; j_gene: TRBJ2-2; d_gene: TRBD2; CDR3aa: CASSSASGDTGELFF; CDR3nt: TGTGCCAGCAGCTCAGCTAGCGGAGACACCGGGGAGCTGTTTTTT
v_gene: TRBV7-2; abundance: few; j_gene: TRBJ1-5; d_gene: -; CDR3aa: CASSLGQDQPQHF; CDR3nt: TGTGCCAGCAGCTTAGGACAGGATCAGCCCCAGCATTTT
v_gene: TRBV20-1; abundance: many; j_gene: TRBJ2-1; d_gene: -; CDR3aa: CSAGKIPETYNEQFF; CDR3nt: TGCAGTGCTGGAAAGATCCCTGAGACCTACAATGAGCAGTTCTTC
v_gene: TRBV29-1; abundance: many; j_gene: TRBJ2-1; d_gene: -; CDR3aa: CSVGQTYNEQFF; CDR3nt: TGCAGCGTTGGACAAACCTACAATGAGCAGTTCTTC
v_gene: TRBV7-3; abundance: many; j_gene: TRBJ1-1; d_gene: -; CDR3aa: CASSLVGRDTEAFF; CDR3nt: TGTGCCAGCAGCTTAGTGGGCAGAGACACTGAAGCTTTCTTT
v_gene: TRBV5-1; abundance: many; j_gene: TRBJ1-1; d_gene: -; CDR3aa: CASSLELGGSFTEAFF; CDR3nt: TGCGCCAGCAGCTTGGAGTTAGGGGGAAGCTTTACTGAAGCTTTCTTT
v_gene: TRBV20-1; abundance: many; j_gene: TRBJ2-2; d_gene: -; CDR3aa: CSASAAPGELFF; CDR3nt: TGCAGTGCTAGCGCCGCGCCCGGGGAGCTGTTTTTT
v_gene: TRBV7-7; abundance: many; j_gene: TRBJ2-3; d_gene: TRBD2; CDR3aa: CASAPGLSGDTQYF; CDR3nt: TGTGCCAGCGCCCCGGGACTATCAGGAGATACGCAGTATTTT
v_gene: TRBV6-5; abundance: many; j_gene: TRBJ1-3; d_gene: -; CDR3aa: CASRQSLTVSGNTIYF; CDR3nt: TGTGCCAGCAGGCAATCCCTAACAGTCTCTGGAAACACCATATATTTT
v_gene: TRBV7-2; abundance: many; j_gene: TRBJ1-2; d_gene: TRBD1; CDR3aa: CASSFQGTGGYGYTF; CDR3nt: TGTGCCAGCAGCTTCCAAGGGACAGGGGGATATGGCTACACCTTC
v_gene: TRBV7-9; abundance: many; j_gene: TRBJ1-1; d_gene: -; CDR3aa: CASSFQQLNTEAFF; CDR3nt: TGTGCCAGCAGCTTTCAACAGTTGAACACTGAAGCTTTCTTT
v_gene: TRBV7-2; abundance: many; j_gene: TRBJ1-4; d_gene: TRBD1; CDR3aa: CASSWGTTGLNEKLFF; CDR3nt: TGTGCCAGCAGCTGGGGGACGACAGGGTTAAATGAAAAACTGTTTTTT
v_gene: TRBV5-1; abundance: many; j_gene: TRBJ1-1; d_gene: -; CDR3aa: CASSLSLRVERRSNTEAFF; CDR3nt: TGCGCCAGCAGCTTAAGTTTGCGGGTGGAGCGACGGTCGAACACTGAAGCTTTCTTT
v_gene: TRBV9; abundance: few; j_gene: TRBJ2-3; d_gene: TRBD1; CDR3aa: CASSVRTGRWDTQYF; CDR3nt: TGTGCCAGCAGCGTACGGACAGGGAGGTGGGATACGCAGTATTTT
v_gene: TRBV18; abundance: many; j_gene: TRBJ2-1; d_gene: TRBD1; CDR3aa: CASSPGQNNEQFF; CDR3nt: TGTGCCAGCTCACCGGGACAGAACAATGAGCAGTTCTTC